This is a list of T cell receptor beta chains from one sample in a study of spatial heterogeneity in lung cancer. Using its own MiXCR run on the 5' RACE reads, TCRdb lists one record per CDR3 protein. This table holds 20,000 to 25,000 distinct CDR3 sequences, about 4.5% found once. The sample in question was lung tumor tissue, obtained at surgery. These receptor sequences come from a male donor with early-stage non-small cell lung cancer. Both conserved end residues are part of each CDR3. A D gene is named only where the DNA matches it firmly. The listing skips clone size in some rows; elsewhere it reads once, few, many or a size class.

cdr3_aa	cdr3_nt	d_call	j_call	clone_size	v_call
CASSVSGSSYNEQFF	TGTGCCAGCAGCGTAAGCGGCAGCTCCTACAATGAGCAGTTCTTC	.	TRBJ2-1	many	TRBV9
CASSFLGQRGGRETQYF	TGTGCCAGCAGTTTTCTGGGCCAGCGGGGGGGCCGGGAGACCCAGTACTTC	TRBD2	TRBJ2-5	few	TRBV28
CAISERAGYMADTQYF	TGTGCCATCAGTGAGAGGGCAGGGTATATGGCAGATACGCAGTATTTT	.	TRBJ2-3	many	TRBV10-3
CASSLSEQNEQFF	TGTGCCAGCTCCCTCTCCGAGCAAAATGAGCAGTTCTTC	.	TRBJ2-1	many	TRBV18
CASSLSGNQPQHF	TGTGCCAGTAGTTTATCGGGGAATCAGCCCCAGCATTTT	.	TRBJ1-5	many	TRBV19
CASIPAGSYGYTF	TGTGCCAGCATACCCGCGGGTTCCTATGGCTACACCTTC	.	TRBJ1-2	many	TRBV28
CAISDYRGQSNQPQHF	TGTGCCATCAGTGACTACAGGGGGCAGAGCAATCAGCCCCAGCATTTT	TRBD1	TRBJ1-5	.	TRBV10-3
CSAPRDRDEQYF	TGCAGTGCTCCCCGGGACAGGGACGAGCAGTACTTC	TRBD1	TRBJ2-7	many	TRBV20-1
CATSARGSGYSNQPQHF	TGTGCCACCAGTGCCCGAGGGTCAGGTTATAGCAATCAGCCCCAGCATTTT	.	TRBJ1-5	many	TRBV24-1
CSARTGEQETQYF	TGCAGTGCTCGAACAGGGGAGCAAGAGACCCAGTACTTC	TRBD1	TRBJ2-5	many	TRBV20-1
CASSHRVANYGYTF	TGTGCCAGCAGCCATAGGGTAGCTAACTATGGCTACACCTTC	.	TRBJ1-2	many	TRBV11-1
CASSLAGYTGELFF	TGTGCCAGCAGCTTAGCTGGGTACACCGGGGAGCTGTTTTTT	.	TRBJ2-2	many	TRBV11-2
CSASPPLAGAFTDTQYF	TGCAGTGCTAGCCCCCCACTAGCGGGGGCGTTCACAGATACGCAGTATTTT	TRBD2	TRBJ2-3	many	TRBV20-1
CASRSGRGETQYF	TGTGCCAGTAGAAGCGGGAGGGGAGAGACCCAGTACTTC	TRBD2	TRBJ2-5	.	TRBV19
CASSIQDGDTQYF	TGTGCCAGCAGCATCCAGGACGGCGATACGCAGTATTTT	.	TRBJ2-3	many	TRBV9
CASSLGTGDTGELFF	TGTGCCAGCAGCTTGGGGACAGGGGACACCGGGGAGCTGTTTTTT	TRBD1	TRBJ2-2	many	TRBV7-9
CASRSDGMGETQYF	TGTGCCAGCAGATCGGATGGGATGGGCGAGACCCAGTACTTC	.	TRBJ2-5	many	TRBV7-9
CASSSRDSSYNEQFF	TGTGCCAGCAGCTCCCGGGACAGCTCCTACAATGAGCAGTTCTTC	TRBD1	TRBJ2-1	medium-sized	TRBV7-2
CASSLKGGFGETQYF	TGTGCCAGCAGCCTCAAGGGGGGTTTCGGAGAGACCCAGTACTTC	.	TRBJ2-5	few	TRBV3-1
CASSLTSGGSDTQYF	TGTGCCAGCAGTTTGACTAGCGGGGGTTCAGATACGCAGTATTTT	TRBD2	TRBJ2-3	many	TRBV12-3/TRBV12-4
CASSSPTGAGTGELFF	TGTGCCAGCAGCTCCCCCACGGGAGCGGGCACCGGGGAGCTGTTTTTT	.	TRBJ2-2	many	TRBV7-2
CSARVGAGETQYF	TGCAGTGCTAGAGTCGGGGCCGGGGAGACCCAGTACTTC	.	TRBJ2-5	medium-sized	TRBV20-1
CASSSPDWRDTQYF	TGTGCCAGCAGCTCCCCGGACTGGCGGGATACGCAGTATTTT	.	TRBJ2-3	medium-sized	TRBV11-2
CASSYIGQGRNEQYF	TGTGCCAGCAGTTACATTGGGCAGGGTCGGAACGAGCAGTACTTC	.	TRBJ2-7	many	TRBV6-5
CASSSGYGYTF	TGTGCCAGCAGCTCGGGCTATGGCTACACCTTC	.	TRBJ1-2	few	TRBV5-6
CATEDRGYNEQFF	TGTGCCACCGAGGACAGGGGTTACAATGAGCAGTTCTTC	TRBD1	TRBJ2-1	medium-sized	TRBV15
CSARPSGPLQFF	TGCAGTGCTAGACCTAGCGGACCTCTTCAGTTCTTC	TRBD2	TRBJ2-1	few	TRBV20-1
CASSLANGGSSNEQFF	TGTGCCAGCAGCTTAGCGAACGGCGGGAGTTCAAATGAGCAGTTCTTC	TRBD2	TRBJ2-1	many	TRBV7-2
CASSSAGGLNTEAFF	TGCGCCAGCAGCTCAGCAGGGGGACTGAACACTGAAGCTTTCTTT	TRBD1	TRBJ1-1	.	TRBV5-1
CASSFSNRGTEAFF	TGTGCCAGCAGCTTTAGTAACAGGGGCACTGAAGCTTTCTTT	TRBD1	TRBJ1-1	many	TRBV7-9
CASSPRYQGWTYEQYF	TGCGCCAGCAGCCCCCGGTACCAGGGATGGACCTACGAGCAGTACTTC	.	TRBJ2-7	many	TRBV5-1
CASSWPPADGTYEQYF	TGTGCCAGCAGTTGGCCCCCAGCGGATGGAACCTACGAGCAGTACTTC	.	TRBJ2-7	medium-sized	TRBV6-2/TRBV6-3
CASRQGDQPQHF	TGTGCCAGCAGACAGGGGGATCAGCCCCAGCATTTT	TRBD1	TRBJ1-5	many	TRBV6-5
CASSPLRIQYF	TGTGCCAGCAGCCCGCTGAGGATTCAGTACTTC	.	TRBJ2-4	many	TRBV11-2
CASSISTGASLDYGYTF	TGTGCCAGCAGCATATCGACAGGGGCGTCCCTTGACTATGGCTACACCTTC	TRBD1	TRBJ1-2	many	TRBV7-2
CASKGGTGSYEQYF	TGTGCGAGCAAAGGTGGCACAGGCTCCTACGAGCAGTACTTC	.	TRBJ2-7	many	TRBV2
CASSLYSNEKLFF	TGTGCCAGTAGTCTTTACAGCAATGAAAAACTGTTTTTT	.	TRBJ1-4	.	TRBV19
CASSLEGGMDTQYF	TGTGCCAGCAGCTTAGAGGGGGGTATGGATACGCAGTATTTT	.	TRBJ2-3	many	TRBV7-2
CASSLVRGREQFF	TGTGCCAGCAGTTTGGTCAGGGGACGCGAGCAGTTCTTC	.	TRBJ2-1	many	TRBV27
CSANRASGSNQPQHF	TGCAGTGCGAACAGGGCGTCGGGAAGCAATCAGCCCCAGCATTTT	.	TRBJ1-5	many	TRBV20-1
CAWSLTGASNQPQHF	TGTGCCTGGAGTCTCACGGGGGCAAGCAATCAGCCCCAGCATTTT	.	TRBJ1-5	.	TRBV30
CASRATGGGNTEAFF	TGTGCCAGCAGGGCAACAGGGGGCGGAAACACTGAAGCTTTCTTT	TRBD1	TRBJ1-1	many	TRBV6-2/TRBV6-3
CATGGGVGSNQPQHF	TGTGCCACCGGGGGAGGCGTAGGTAGCAATCAGCCCCAGCATTTT	.	TRBJ1-5	many	TRBV24-1
CASSFRAEKETQYF	TGCGCCAGCAGCTTCCGGGCGGAAAAAGAGACCCAGTACTTC	.	TRBJ2-5	many	TRBV5-1
CASNSQQTGTYGYTF	TGTGCCAGCAACTCACAGCAAACGGGTACTTATGGCTACACCTTC	.	TRBJ1-2	many	TRBV6-6
CASTPSRGGVNNSPLHF	TGTGCCAGCACCCCCTCCCGCGGAGGGGTCAATAATTCACCCCTCCACTTT	.	TRBJ1-6	many	TRBV7-8
CASSGIRNTEAFF	TGTGCCAGCAGTGGGATAAGGAACACTGAAGCTTTCTTT	.	TRBJ1-1	many	TRBV25-1
CASSYRDLTDTQYF	TGTGCCAGCAGTTACAGGGACCTAACAGATACGCAGTATTTT	.	TRBJ2-3	many	TRBV6-2/TRBV6-3
CASSPRRGYEQYF	TGTGCCAGCTCACCCAGAAGGGGCTACGAGCAGTACTTC	.	TRBJ2-7	many	TRBV18
CASSLTPQGGGYTF	TGTGCCAGCAGCCTTACTCCCCAGGGGGGCGGCTACACCTTC	TRBD1	TRBJ1-2	many	TRBV3-1
CASSLTWTGRNQPQHF	TGTGCCAGCAGTCTTACTTGGACAGGACGGAATCAGCCCCAGCATTTT	TRBD1	TRBJ1-5	.	TRBV27
CASSYRTGRDTEAFF	TGTGCCAGCAGTTACCGGACAGGGAGAGACACTGAAGCTTTCTTT	TRBD1	TRBJ1-1	many	TRBV6-2/TRBV6-3
CASSQGASHLEQYF	TGTGCCAGCAGCCAAGGGGCATCCCATCTCGAGCAGTACTTC	.	TRBJ2-7	few	TRBV14
CASSAERVISPLHF	TGTGCCAGCAGCGCCGAAAGGGTTATTTCACCCCTCCACTTT	.	TRBJ1-6	many	TRBV27
CASSYKGQGTYGYTF	TGTGCCAGCAGTTACAAGGGACAGGGGACCTATGGCTACACCTTC	TRBD1	TRBJ1-2	many	TRBV6-6
CASSRAKETQYF	TGTGCCAGCAGCCGGGCCAAAGAGACCCAGTACTTC	.	TRBJ2-5	few	TRBV7-8
CASSQGQGPSYEQYF	TGTGCCAGCAGCCAGGGACAGGGGCCCTCCTACGAGCAGTACTTC	TRBD1	TRBJ2-7	many	TRBV3-1